These 4 T cell receptor beta chains originate from one sample sequenced in a study of molecular identifiers for immune sequencing clone quantification. TCRdb reanalysed the PCR reads using MiXCR and keeps one entry per CDR3 protein. The table records about half a million distinct CDR3 sequences, around 23% of them present only once. What was sequenced was naive CD8+ T cells from blood, with Jurkat cell RNA spiked in. Documented subset: FACS-sorted CD8+CD4-CCR7+CD45RA+ naive T cells. Receptor source: a human donor in good health. Some libraries in this study had Jurkat cell RNA spiked in.

This clonotype was found a few times. This chain links TRBV6-2 or TRBV6-3 with TRBJ2-3; D possibly corresponds to TRBD2 (6 bases). Germline-derived CDR1 and CDR2 are MNHEY and SVGEGT. The CDR3 consists of 15 residues. V lost 5 bases to trimming and J lost 6 bases, with 18 bases between them. CDR3: CASSEAGFPGDTQYF. In DNA, the CDR3 is TGTGCCAGCAGTGAGGCGGGATTCCCCGGGGATACGCAGTATTTT.

Details on this clonotype: This sequence may be a read error, since a much larger clone differs from it by one base. This sequence joins TRBV15 and TRBJ2-5; D tentatively reads TRBD1 or TRBD2 (7 bases each). The germline CDR1 and CDR2 sequences are LNHNV and YYDKDF (reference sequence). This CDR3 has 15 amino acids. The CDR3 nucleotides are TGTGCCACCAGCGGAGAGGGAGGGACAGAAGAGACCCAGTACTTC. Translated: CATSGEGGTEETQYF.

This clonotype was observed at least ten times. The junction departs from the called germline gene at one end, perhaps through a read error. The chain uses TRBV20-1 and TRBJ1-4, with D perhaps matching TRBD1 (5 bases). The length of the CDR3 is 12 residues. Germline V lookup: CDR1 DFQATT, CDR2 SNEGSKA (reference sequence). CDR3 loop: CSAKARTPQVDF. The DNA of the CDR3 is TGCAGTGCTAAGGCTAGGACACCCCAAGTGGATTTT.

V usage is TRBV19 and J usage is TRBJ1-1; D ambiguous. The germline V gene has CDR1 LNHDA and CDR2 SQIVND (reference sequence). This CDR3 contains 14 residues. V was shortened by 3 bases and J by 0 bases, with 8 bases between the two germline ends. CDR3 in DNA: TGTGCCAGTAGTATCGGGGTCATGAACACTGAAGCTTTCTTT. Translating gives CASSIGVMNTEAFF.